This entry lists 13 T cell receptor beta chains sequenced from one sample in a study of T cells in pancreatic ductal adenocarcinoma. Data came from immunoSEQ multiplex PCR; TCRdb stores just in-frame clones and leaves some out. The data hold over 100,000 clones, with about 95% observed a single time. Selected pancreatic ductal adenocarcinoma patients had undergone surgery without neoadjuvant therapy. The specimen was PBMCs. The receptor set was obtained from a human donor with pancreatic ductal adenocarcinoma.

The CDR3 is CASSTRQETQYF. The CDR3 DNA reads TGTGCCAGCAGCACCAGGCAAGAGACCCAGTACTTC. The rearrangement uses TRBV28 and TRBJ2-5; unclear D gene. The CDR3 extends over 12 amino acids. The ends were cut back, 6 bases at V and 2 bases at J, with 7 bases in the middle. Germline lookup yields CDR1 MDHEN and CDR2 SYDVKM. The whole variable domain, filled in from reference TRBV28 and TRBJ2-5, reads DVKVTQSSRYLVKRTGEKVFLECVQDMDHENMFWYRQDPGLGLRLIYFSYDVKMKEKGDIPEGYSVSREKKERFSLILESASTNQTSMYLCASSTRQETQYFGPGTRLLVL.

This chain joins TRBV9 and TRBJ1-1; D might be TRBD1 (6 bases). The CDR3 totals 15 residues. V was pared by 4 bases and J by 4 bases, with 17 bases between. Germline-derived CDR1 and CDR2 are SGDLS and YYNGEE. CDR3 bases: TGTGCCAGCAGCCCATCAGGGGATTGGGTCACTGAAGCTTTCTTT. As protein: CASSPSGDWVTEAFF. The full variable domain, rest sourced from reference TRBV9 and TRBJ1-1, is DSGVTQTPKHLITATGQRVTLRCSPRSGDLSVYWYQQSLDQGLQFLIQYYNGEERAKGNILERFSAQQFPDLHSELNLSSLELGDSALYFCASSPSGDWVTEAFFGQGTRLTVV.

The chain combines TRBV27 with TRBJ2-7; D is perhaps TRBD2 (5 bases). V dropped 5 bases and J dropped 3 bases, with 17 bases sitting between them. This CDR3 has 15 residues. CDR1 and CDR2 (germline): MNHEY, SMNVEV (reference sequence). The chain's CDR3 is CASSPRVSENYEQYF. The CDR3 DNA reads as TGTGCCAGCAGTCCACGGGTTAGCGAGAACTACGAGCAGTACTTC.

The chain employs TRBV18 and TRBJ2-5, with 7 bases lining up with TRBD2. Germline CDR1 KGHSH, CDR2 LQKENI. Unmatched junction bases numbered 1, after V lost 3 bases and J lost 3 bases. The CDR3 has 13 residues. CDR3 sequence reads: CASSPGGKETQYF. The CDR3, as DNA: TGTGCCAGCTCACCGGGAGGGAAAGAGACCCAGTACTTC.

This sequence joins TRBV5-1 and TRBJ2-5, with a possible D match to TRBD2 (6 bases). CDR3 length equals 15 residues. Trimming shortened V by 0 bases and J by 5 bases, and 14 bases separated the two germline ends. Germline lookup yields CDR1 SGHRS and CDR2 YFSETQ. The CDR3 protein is CASSLAGGLPETQYF. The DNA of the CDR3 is TGCGCCAGCAGCTTGGCCGGGGGACTCCCTGAGACCCAGTACTTC.

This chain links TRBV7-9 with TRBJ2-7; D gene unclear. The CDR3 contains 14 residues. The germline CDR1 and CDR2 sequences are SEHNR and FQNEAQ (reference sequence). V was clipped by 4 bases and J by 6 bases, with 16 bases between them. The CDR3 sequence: CASSWSEGLGEQYF. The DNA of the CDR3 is TGTGCCAGCAGCTGGAGCGAAGGTCTGGGCGAGCAGTACTTC.

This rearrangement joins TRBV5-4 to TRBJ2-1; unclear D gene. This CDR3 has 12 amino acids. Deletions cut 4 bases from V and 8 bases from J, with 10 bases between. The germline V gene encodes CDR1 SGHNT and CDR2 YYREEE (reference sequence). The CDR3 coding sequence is TGTGCCAGCAGCCCCGGTTTCGATGAGCAGTTCTTC. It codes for CASSPGFDEQFF.

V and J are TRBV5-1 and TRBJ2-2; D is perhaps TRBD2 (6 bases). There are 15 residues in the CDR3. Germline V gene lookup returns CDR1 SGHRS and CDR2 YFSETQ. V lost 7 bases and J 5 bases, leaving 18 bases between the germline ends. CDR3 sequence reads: CASRRSGAGTGELFF. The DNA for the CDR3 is TGCGCCAGCCGGCGATCCGGGGCGGGGACCGGGGAGCTGTTTTTT. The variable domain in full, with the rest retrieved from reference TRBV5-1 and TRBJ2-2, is KAGVTQTPRYLIKTRGQQVTLSCSPISGHRSVSWYQQTPGQGLQFLFEYFSETQRNKGNFPGRFSGRQFSNSRSEMNVSTLELGDSALYLCASRRSGAGTGELFFGEGSRLTVL.

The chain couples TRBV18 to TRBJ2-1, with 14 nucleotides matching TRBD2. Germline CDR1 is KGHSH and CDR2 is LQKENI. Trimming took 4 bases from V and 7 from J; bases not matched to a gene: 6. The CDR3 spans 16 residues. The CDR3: CASSLGTSGRINEQFF. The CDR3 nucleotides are TGTGCCAGCTCACTCGGGACTAGCGGGAGAATAAATGAGCAGTTCTTC.

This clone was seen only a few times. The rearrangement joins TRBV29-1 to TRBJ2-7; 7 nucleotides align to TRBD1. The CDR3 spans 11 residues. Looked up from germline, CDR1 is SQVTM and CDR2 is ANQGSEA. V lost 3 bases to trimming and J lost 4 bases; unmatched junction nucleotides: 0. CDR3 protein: CSVDRGYEQYF. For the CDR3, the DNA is TGCAGCGTTGACAGGGGGTACGAGCAGTACTTC.

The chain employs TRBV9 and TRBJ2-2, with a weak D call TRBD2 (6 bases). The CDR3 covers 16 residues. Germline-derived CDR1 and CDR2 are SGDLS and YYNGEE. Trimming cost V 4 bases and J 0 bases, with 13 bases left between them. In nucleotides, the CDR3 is TGTGCCAGCAGCTTTAGCGGCAGATCGAACACCGGGGAGCTGTTTTTT. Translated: CASSFSGRSNTGELFF.

Here the CDR3 reads CAISEGRDRVKPQHF. CDR3 sequence (DNA): TGTGCCATCAGTGAGGGTAGGGACAGGGTTAAGCCCCAGCATTTT. The V and J genes are TRBV10-3 and TRBJ1-5, with 9 bases aligning to TRBD1. The CDR3 extends over 15 amino acids. From germline, CDR1 is ENHRY and CDR2 SYGVKD. The junction had 7 bases not matched to a gene; V was cut back by 2 bases and J by 8 bases.

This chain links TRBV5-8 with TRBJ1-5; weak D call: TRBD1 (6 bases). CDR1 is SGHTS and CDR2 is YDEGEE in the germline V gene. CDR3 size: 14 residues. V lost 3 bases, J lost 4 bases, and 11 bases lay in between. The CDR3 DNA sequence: TGTGCCAGCAGCTCGGGTACAGGGAATCAGCCCCAGCATTTT. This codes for CASSSGTGNQPQHF.